The T cell receptor beta chain under discussion was sequenced for a study of OX40 agonist ivuxolimab in advanced cancers. TCRdb's copy holds only in-frame clones and misses some; the assay was immunoSEQ multiplex PCR. The sample lists over 20,000 clones; approximately 80% were seen once. This TCR derives from an adult with an advanced solid tumor such as melanoma, head and neck, liver or kidney cancer. The sequenced sample was CD4+ or CD8+ T cells sorted from blood, obtained in a trial of the OX40 agonist ivuxolimab.

The CDR3 protein is CASRDQTGINTEAFF. The CDR3 nucleotides read TGTGCCAGCAGGGATCAGACAGGTATCAACACTGAAGCTTTCTTT. This chain uses TRBV6-1 with TRBJ1-1; possibly TRBD1 for D (6 bases). Germline CDR1 and CDR2: MNHNS and SASEGT. V lost 6 bases to trimming and J lost 2 bases, with 16 bases between them. The CDR3 runs to 15 residues.